This T cell receptor beta chain was retrieved from a study of blood T cell repertoires in COVID-19 (dated by TCRdb to about 2020). Background on the whole study: Samples from collaborators originated in the United States, Italy and Spain and spanned both the acute and convalescent phases of COVID-19. Nearly every sample came with metadata listing a de-identified subject ID, COVID-19 status, age in years and sex. The material from the prospective study consisted of cDNA or gDNA derived from T cells, B-cell-depleted T cells, or PBMCs. Where HLA class I and class II types were available, the types were taken from metadata supplied by the sample provider, not from assay-based typing. The repertoires were released in a freely available public database meant as a resource for research on the immune response to SARS-CoV-2. Subjects who had been exposed to COVID-19, were actively infected with it, or had recovered from it provided the deeply sampled blood TCRbeta repertoires that made up the dataset. Samples were obtained from the ongoing ImmuneRACE study (first 160 participants) and from some 1,300 subjects provided by 6 global collaborators.

One collaborating source in Seattle enrolled patients during active infection and followed them longitudinally through the course of disease. Collaborating institutions collected whole blood in K2EDTA tubes following their own protocols. For TCRbeta analysis, collaborators shipped samples in one of three forms: frozen whole blood, isolated PBMCs, or DNA extracted from either of those sample types. The research as a whole found: The amount of clinical and demographic metadata varied by source and participant and was provided uncurated.

Only one count was recorded for this clone. Its target antigen remains unknown. The sample holds no much larger clone one base away, and base qualities are not on file. The immunoSEQ Assay, a bias-controlled multiplex PCR, was used to amplify TCRbeta CDR3 regions from genomic DNA. As for how the authors treated the data: Nucleated cell counts per sample were estimated from amplification of reference gene primers within the assay. To quantify the absolute abundance of each unique TCRbeta CDR3 rearrangement, sequence reads were collapsed and filtered. Productive Simpson clonality was computed per sample as the square root of Simpson's diversity index over productive rearrangements. This is the immuneACCESS table as TCRdb keeps it, with only in-frame sequences that have V and J called. A part of the clones is gone; compared with another copy, unresolved V genes explain less than half, and the rest is unexplained. The V and J calls and the clone size are those of that table, but D and trimming were determined from the DNA. The sample table contains tens of thousands of clones; only one count was recorded for about two thirds of them. The ten largest clones add up to 4.8% of the sample.

Reading from cysteine to phenylalanine, the CDR3 counts 16 amino acids. This entry keeps only the CDR3 DNA: 48 bases, framed from base 1. Per the germline V gene, MNHEY is the CDR1 and SVGEGT is the CDR2. Between the V and J ends, shortened by 0 bases and 5 bases respectively, the junction contains 16 bases. The chain couples TRBV6-2 or TRBV6-3 to TRBJ2-5; TRBD2 could be the D gene, as 5 bases match. The sequencing sample was made of peripheral blood. The receptor was derived from a woman aged 65 to 85 with COVID-19, enrolled during active disease. The DNA is as follows: TGTGCCAGCAGTTACTCACCTATCCTAGCTGTGGAGACCCAGTACTTC. It specifies CASSYSPILAVETQYF.